This T cell receptor (beta chain) originates from a study of cytomegalovirus exposure and HLA in healthy donors. Whole-study findings and limits: According to a later analysis, donors in an Asian-associated ancestry cluster reportedly had fewer N-insertions than the roughly 640-donor mean. Researchers reportedly found TCR beta sequences accurately predicted most subjects' HLA-A and HLA-B alleles.

This clone was recorded once. Its cognate antigen is unknown. This CDR3 region has 17 residues. The germline CDR1 and CDR2 sequences are SGHTA and FQGNSA. The J segment lost 8 bases and the V segment lost 6 bases, leaving 17 bases of the junction unmatched. The PCR was carried out with 60 Vbeta primers and 13 Jbeta primers. Using immunoSEQ multiplex PCR, the repertoire was profiled, and TCRdb retains in-frame clones only, with some absent. This sample has 240,000 or so clones; roughly 82% occur once, and the top ten carry 5% to 6%. The specimen sequenced was PBMCs. The TCR sequence derives from a middle-aged woman in good health and CMV-seropositive. This rearrangement joins TRBV7-2 to TRBJ2-1; TRBD2 matches 9 bases. DNA of the CDR3: TGTGCCAGCAGACAAAGAGGGGGCCTAGCGGGGACGGATGAGCAGTTCTTC. This codes for CASRQRGGLAGTDEQFF.